The 13 T cell receptor beta chains below come from one sample, sequenced in a study of a mutant IDH1 vaccine in newly diagnosed glioma. As for time point: week 35, safety follow-up. Topical imiquimod was applied with each vaccine dose, which held 300 ug of mutant IDH1 20-mer peptide. Their cognate antigens are unknown. Here immunoSEQ multiplex PCR was the method, and the copy in TCRdb shows in-frame clones only, minus some. The data show about 56,000 clones, roughly nine tenths seen once. The specimen was PBMCs, collected from a glioma patient whose treatment included an IDH1 peptide vaccine. The receptors derive from a man in his forties or fifties with glioma.

The J gene is TRBJ2-1, the V gene TRBV29-1; D is perhaps TRBD2 (7 bases). Germline V gene data show CDR1 as SQVTM and CDR2 as ANQGSEA. Trimming removed 4 bases from V and 0 bases from J, with 13 bases in between. This CDR3 region has 15 residues. For the CDR3, the DNA is TGCAGCGTTGGGCGCGGGGGCAGCTCCTACAATGAGCAGTTCTTC. The encoded protein is CSVGRGGSSYNEQFF.

The chain is built from TRBV28 and TRBJ2-1; D gene uncertain. Germline CDR1 and CDR2: MDHEN and SYDVKM. V was cut by 9 bases and J by 12 bases, with 21 bases left in between. The CDR3 runs 13 residues. The CDR3 here is CASGLIDKALQFF. In DNA form, the CDR3 reads TGTGCCAGTGGTTTAATTGACAAAGCCCTGCAGTTCTTC.

The chain employs TRBV7-9 and TRBJ1-4; D not resolved. The ends were cut back, 2 bases at V and 3 bases at J, with 19 bases in the middle. The CDR3 is 18 residues long. CDR1 SEHNR and CDR2 FQNEAQ come from the germline V gene (reference sequence). CDR3 coding DNA: TGTGCCAGCAGCTTACCCAGGTCCCCCTCAGAGGCTAATGAAAAACTGTTTTTT. This encodes CASSLPRSPSEANEKLFF.

This clone has a handful of counts. This chain joins TRBV7-8 and TRBJ1-2; the match to TRBD1 covers 11 bases. Per germline, CDR1 SGHVS and CDR2 FQNEAQ. The CDR3 contains 16 residues. V shed 5 bases, J shed 4 bases, and the junction held 9 bases outside the gene matches. CDR3 loop: CASSPSYGQGAYGYTF. The CDR3 DNA reads TGTGCCAGCAGCCCCTCTTACGGACAGGGGGCCTATGGCTACACCTTC.

The genes are TRBV15 and TRBJ2-4, with D perhaps matching TRBD1 or TRBD2 (5 bases each). The CDR3 loop spans 14 amino acids. CDR1 and CDR2 (germline): LNHNV, YYDKDF (reference sequence). The V gene lost 7 bases and the J gene lost 0 bases, with 10 bases spanning the gap. CDR3 region: CATTGPLAKNIQYF. DNA of the CDR3: TGTGCCACCACGGGACCCTTAGCCAAAAACATTCAGTACTTC. Complete variable domain (other parts from reference TRBV15 and TRBJ2-4): DAMVIQNPRYQVTQFGKPVTLSCSQTLNHNVMYWYQQKSSQAPKLLFHYYDKDFNNEADTPDNFQSRRPNTSFCFLDIRSPGLGDTAMYLCATTGPLAKNIQYFGAGTRLSVL.

The chain recombines TRBV4-1 with TRBJ1-4, with D possibly being TRBD1 (5 bases). V was cut by 5 bases and J by 6 bases, with 16 bases left in between. The CDR3 extends over 15 amino acids. Germline CDR1 MGHRA, CDR2 YSYEKL. The CDR3 nucleotides are TGCGCCAGCAGCATCTATACGGGGGTTGATGAAAAACTGTTTTTT. This sequence encodes CASSIYTGVDEKLFF.

The rearrangement uses TRBV5-1 and TRBJ2-7; D call uncertain. The CDR3 has 14 residues. V shed 0 bases and J shed 6 bases, with 13 bases lying between them. Germline-derived CDR1 and CDR2 are SGHRS and YFSETQ. This chain's CDR3 is CASSLEQRFAEQYF. The CDR3 coding sequence is TGCGCCAGCAGCTTGGAACAACGGTTCGCCGAGCAGTACTTC.

V is TRBV1 and J is TRBJ2-2; the DNA was not compared with TRBD2, the D call given in the table. TRBV1 is reported as a pseudogene. CDR3 length: 17 amino acids. The chain's CDR3 is CTSSQACQREDTGELFF. The CDR3 DNA reads TGCACCAGCAGCCAAGCTTGCCAGCGGGAGGACACCGGGGAGCTGTTTTTT.

The chain uses TRBV5-1 and TRBJ2-3; TRBD2 is a possible D gene (6 bases). The V end lost 6 bases, the J end lost 5 bases, and 13 bases lay between the germline ends. The CDR3 totals 13 residues. CDR1 is SGHRS, CDR2 YFSETQ, per germline. The CDR3 loop reads CASTGEGRDTQYF. CDR3 DNA: TGCGCCAGCACGGGAGAGGGTAGAGATACGCAGTATTTT.

The chain employs TRBV29-1 and TRBJ2-7; D might be TRBD2 (5 bases). V was cut by 4 bases and J by 6 bases, with 22 bases left in between. The germline V gene encodes CDR1 SQVTM and CDR2 ANQGSEA. CDR3 size: 15 residues. Here the CDR3 DNA reads TGCAGCGTTGTGGTAGCGCTGGCGGACGCCCTCGAGCAGTACTTC. It yields the protein CSVVVALADALEQYF.

J is TRBJ1-5 and V is TRBV2, with D possibly TRBD1 on 5 matching bases. This CDR3 region has 13 residues. Trimming stripped 2 bases from V and 7 bases from J, with 9 bases between. Looked up from germline, CDR1 is SNHLY and CDR2 is FYNNEI. The CDR3 protein is CASSETGGQPQHF. DNA of the CDR3: TGTGCCAGCAGTGAAACGGGGGGACAGCCCCAGCATTTT.

The V call is TRBV29-1, the J call TRBJ1-2, with 10 bases fitting TRBD1. The germline CDR1 and CDR2 sequences are SQVTM and ANQGSEA. The CDR3 loop spans 13 amino acids. J lost 4 bases, V lost 6 bases, and 5 bases had no gene match. This chain's CDR3 is CSVGQGVSYGYTF. The CDR3, as DNA: TGCAGCGTCGGACAGGGGGTTAGCTATGGCTACACCTTC.

This clone was seen once. J is TRBJ2-5 and V is TRBV7-2; perhaps D is TRBD1 or TRBD2 (5 bases each). The V gene lost 6 bases and the J gene lost 4 bases, with 12 bases spanning the gap. Per the germline V gene, CDR1 is SGHTA and CDR2 is FQGNSA. The length of the CDR3 is 13 residues. Here the CDR3 DNA reads TGTGCCAGCAGTCCGGGGCGGGCAGAGACCCAGTACTTC. It translates to CASSPGRAETQYF.